The 19 T cell receptor beta chains below come from one sample, sequenced in a study of OX40 agonist ivuxolimab in advanced cancers. Clones were sequenced by immunoSEQ multiplex PCR, and TCRdb holds only the in-frame ones, with some missing. The table has 75,000 to 100,000 clones, around four fifths seen once. Sequences were derived from CD4+ or CD8+ T cells sorted from blood, sampled in a trial of the OX40 agonist ivuxolimab. All receptors come from an adult with an advanced solid tumor such as melanoma, head and neck, liver or kidney cancer.

A word on this clone: One end of the junction does not line up with germline, which may come from a read error. The chain carries TRBV18 and TRBJ2-7; 9 nucleotides align to TRBD1. CDR1 and CDR2 (germline): KGHSH, LQKENI. This CDR3 region has 14 residues. The CDR3 DNA reads as TGTGCCAGCTCACCACCTCCGGGGTCGGGACAGGGTTTCTTC. Its protein product is CASSPPPGSGQGFF.

CDR3 nucleotides: TGTGCCAGCAGTGACCCCGTGTCTCAACGGACCGGGGAGCTGTTTTTT. Translation gives CASSDPVSQRTGELFF. The rearrangement joins TRBV2 to TRBJ2-2; D gene ambiguous. Germline V gene data show CDR1 as SNHLY and CDR2 as FYNNEI. With 3 bases removed from V and 5 bases from J, the gap between germline ends came to 16 bases. The CDR3 runs 16 residues.

V is TRBV28 and J is TRBJ2-2; possibly TRBD1 for D (6 bases). Germline CDR1 and CDR2: MDHEN and SYDVKM. CDR3 length: 16 residues. The V and J ends lost 3 bases and 6 bases respectively, with 17 bases between them. CDR3 region: CASSLVGRGPPGELFF. CDR3 in DNA: TGTGCCAGCAGTTTGGTTGGCAGGGGCCCGCCCGGGGAGCTGTTTTTT.

V and J are TRBV6-5 and TRBJ1-1, with 7 bases aligning to TRBD1. CDR1 MNHEY and CDR2 SVGAGI come from the germline V gene. The CDR3 runs to 12 residues. V was clipped by 10 bases and J by 1 base; unmatched bases: 3. The CDR3 DNA reads TGTGCCATCAGACAGGGGAACACTGAAGCTTTCTTT. Protein: CAIRQGNTEAFF.

Worth noting for this clone: Distinct nucleotide sequences in the sample also encode this CDR3. The chain links TRBV6-6 to TRBJ1-2; the match to TRBD1 covers 7 bases. This CDR3 contains 12 residues. Looked up from germline, CDR1 is MNHNY and CDR2 is SVGAGI (reference sequence). The junction had 5 bases not matched to a gene; V was cut back by 8 bases and J by 5 bases. The CDR3, as DNA: TGTGCCAGCTCAGAGACAGGGTATGGCTACACCTTC. It codes for CASSETGYGYTF.

The chain uses TRBV2 and TRBJ1-1; D not certain. The CDR3 runs to 13 residues. V was trimmed by 3 bases and J by 0 bases, leaving 5 bases between them. The V gene's germline CDR1 is SNHLY and CDR2 FYNNEI. CDR3 in amino acids: CASSEPVNTEAFF. CDR3 in DNA: TGTGCCAGCAGTGAGCCAGTGAACACTGAAGCTTTCTTT.

In regard to this clone: This sample includes further DNA sequences coding for the same CDR3. J is TRBJ2-1 and V is TRBV18; 9 positions agree with TRBD1. V lost 3 bases and J lost 3; bases outside the gene matches: 3. From germline, CDR1 is KGHSH and CDR2 LQKENI. The CDR3 is 15 amino acids. The CDR3 protein is CASSPPGQGYNEQFF. The CDR3 nucleotides are TGTGCCAGCTCACCCCCGGGACAGGGCTACAATGAGCAGTTCTTC.

This clone was seen once. CDR3 sequence (DNA): TGTGCCAGCAGTCTCCAATGGCCCCGGACAGGGGATGCCTACGAGCAGTACTTC. It codes for CASSLQWPRTGDAYEQYF. The chain carries TRBV27 and TRBJ2-7, with TRBD1 matching over 9 bases. This CDR3 is 18 amino acids long. The V gene end was trimmed by 5 bases and the J gene end by 2 bases; junction bases not matched to a gene: 16. Germline CDR1 MNHEY, CDR2 SMNVEV (reference sequence).

The V and J genes are TRBV19 and TRBJ2-3, with 8 positions matching TRBD2. V lost 6 bases to trimming and J lost 4 bases; unmatched junction nucleotides: 6. This CDR3 contains 14 residues. The germline V gene has CDR1 LNHDA and CDR2 SQIVND (reference sequence). CDR3 loop: CASSYASGSDTQYF. The CDR3 DNA reads TGTGCCAGTAGCTATGCTAGCGGGTCAGATACGCAGTATTTT.

The chain carries TRBV13 and TRBJ1-6; D might be TRBD1 (6 bases). The CDR3 length is 17 residues. From germline, CDR1 is PRHDT and CDR2 FYEKMQ (reference sequence). Trimming stripped 1 base from V and 8 bases from J, with 18 bases between. CDR3 protein: CASSLVTGGNKDSPLHF. CDR3 DNA sequence: TGTGCCAGCAGCTTAGTGACAGGAGGGAATAAAGATTCACCCCTCCACTTT.

This clone was observed once. This chain connects TRBV6-1 to TRBJ1-2, with D maybe TRBD1 (5 bases). The CDR3 length is 13 residues. CDR1 MNHNS and CDR2 SASEGT come from the germline V gene. Trimming cost V 2 bases and J 4 bases, with 8 bases left between them. CDR3 nucleotide sequence: TGTGCCAGCAGTGAACAGGGTAGCTATGGCTACACCTTC. Translating gives CASSEQGSYGYTF.

The rearrangement uses TRBV27 and TRBJ2-5, with TRBD1 as a possible D gene (6 bases). Germline V CDR1 and CDR2: MNHEY, SMNVEV (reference sequence). The CDR3 totals 14 residues. Trimming stripped 6 bases from V and 0 bases from J, with 11 bases between. The CDR3 reads CASRDSWYQETQYF. The DNA of the CDR3 is TGTGCCAGCAGGGACAGCTGGTACCAAGAGACCCAGTACTTC.

The J gene is TRBJ1-1, the V gene TRBV18; D is unresolved. The CDR3 runs 14 residues. Trimming took off 3 bases at V and 0 bases at J, with 8 bases between the two ends. CDR1 is KGHSH and CDR2 is LQKENI in the germline V gene. CDR3 in amino acids: CASSPAAMNTEAFF. As DNA, the CDR3 is TGTGCCAGCTCACCGGCGGCAATGAACACTGAAGCTTTCTTT.

This chain links TRBV28 with TRBJ2-3; TRBD2 matches 10 bases. J was trimmed by 5 bases and V by 3 bases; bases with no gene match: 8. The germline gives CDR1 MDHEN, CDR2 SYDVKM. The CDR3 extends over 16 amino acids. Here the CDR3 reads CASSLGSGGLEDTQYF. The CDR3 bases are TGTGCCAGCAGTTTGGGTAGCGGGGGGTTGGAAGATACGCAGTATTTT.

The chain uses TRBV23-1 and TRBJ1-4, with 7 bases aligning to TRBD1. TRBV23-1 is given ORF status, its function remaining uncertain. The CDR3 sequence is 19 residues long. The V segment lost 0 bases and the J segment 8 bases; nucleotides outside the gene matches: 18. The DNA of the CDR3 is TGCGCCAGCAGTCAATCACCGGGACAGAGGTTTAGCTGCGGAGAAAAACTGTTTTTT. It translates to CASSQSPGQRFSCGEKLFF.

The rearrangement uses TRBV19 and TRBJ2-1, with 8 bases fitting TRBD1. Germline trimming cut 2 bases from V and 7 bases from J; bases unmatched to any gene: 13. There are 17 residues in the CDR3. Germline assignment: CDR1 LNHDA and CDR2 SQIVND (reference sequence). The CDR3, as DNA: TGTGCCAGTAGTATAAGCATTGGACAGGGTTTCGGGAATGAGCAGTTCTTC. Its protein is CASSISIGQGFGNEQFF.

This rearrangement joins TRBV7-9 to TRBJ1-2; D gene uncertain. The germline gives CDR1 SEHNR, CDR2 FQNEAQ (reference sequence). This CDR3 comprises 14 residues. V lost 4 bases to trimming and J lost 0 bases, with 9 bases between them. In DNA, the CDR3 is TGTGCCAGCAGCTCGACATTTGCTAACTATGGCTACACCTTC. Protein sequence: CASSSTFANYGYTF.

This chain connects TRBV7-2 to TRBJ2-3, with 9 bases aligning to TRBD2. This CDR3 comprises 15 residues. With 2 bases clipped from V and 6 bases from J, the junction kept 6 bases outside the gene matches. The germline gives CDR1 SGHTA, CDR2 FQGNSA. The CDR3 coding sequence is TGTGCCAGCAGCTTACTGGCGGGGGGGCACGATACGCAGTATTTT. Amino acid sequence: CASSLLAGGHDTQYF. The full variable domain, completed using reference TRBV7-2 and TRBJ2-3, is GAGVSQSPSNKVTEKGKDVELRCDPISGHTALYWYRQSLGQGLEFLIYFQGNSAPDKSGLPSDRFSAERTGGSVSTLTIQRTQQEDSAVYLCASSLLAGGHDTQYFGPGTRLTVL.

The chain couples TRBV9 to TRBJ2-7, with TRBD2 matching over 14 bases. CDR1 is SGDLS, CDR2 YYNGEE, per germline. J gave up 3 bases and V 4 bases, and 9 bases lay outside the gene matches. There are 17 residues in the CDR3. The CDR3 here is CASSRLAGGPGGYEQYF. Written as DNA, the CDR3 is TGTGCCAGCAGCCGACTAGCGGGGGGGCCTGGAGGCTACGAGCAGTACTTC.